This T cell receptor (beta chain) emerged from a study of T cell responses to AZD1222 COVID-19 vaccine. Turning to the study itself: Whether given at about 4 or about 12 weeks, second doses were pooled.

V dropped 5 bases and J dropped 8 bases, with 6 bases sitting between them. This CDR3 has 10 residues. Study-level points and caveats: Spike as a whole was targeted by vaccine-associated CD4 TCRs, dominant at 160-218 and 743-854.

On this clone: Its antigen is still unknown.

Using immunoSEQ multiplex PCR, the repertoire was profiled, and TCRdb retains in-frame clones only, with some absent. The sample yields about 120,000 clones, 80% to 90% seen once. This TCR derives from an adult in good health. The material was peripheral blood, obtained on day 0 of AZD1222 vaccination. The chain is built from TRBV12-3 or TRBV12-4 and TRBJ1-1; possibly TRBD1 for D (5 bases). The CDR3 DNA follows: TGTGCCAGCAGTGGGACGGAAGCTTTCTTT. As protein: CASSGTEAFF.